Below are 22 T cell receptor beta chains sequenced from a single sample in a study of T-cell memory formation after mild COVID-19. MiXCR was run by TCRdb on the 5' RACE reads, yielding one entry per CDR3 protein. This sample has 250,000 to 350,000 distinct CDR3 sequences, with roughly a fifth found just once. The source material was PBMCs or a T cell subset sorted from them (not recorded which). The receptors were sampled from a man younger than 35 who had mild COVID-19 (a few samples of this study predate the infection). Cell type and time point are not known.

The chain uses TRBV5-1 and TRBJ2-7; 8 nucleotides agree with TRBD2. The CDR3 has 14 amino acids. Trimming took 2 bases from V and 6 from J; bases not matched to a gene: 7. The V gene's germline CDR1 is SGHRS and CDR2 YFSETQ. CDR3 residues: CASSLSGTSGEQYV. CDR3 in DNA: TGCGCCAGCAGCTTATCCGGGACTAGTGGCGAGCAGTACGTC.

Here the CDR3 DNA reads TGTGCCAGCAGCTTAGCGGGGGGGCCTTACGGGGAGCTGTTTTTT. Its protein product is CASSLAGGPYGELFF. The chain carries TRBV11-2 and TRBJ2-2; 8 bases are a match to TRBD2. V dropped 1 base and J dropped 7; count of bases not matched to a gene: 5. Per germline, CDR1 SGHAT and CDR2 FQNNGV. The CDR3 runs 15 residues.

The chain joins TRBV2 to TRBJ1-5, with D uncertain. The CDR3 covers 14 residues. Germline V CDR1 and CDR2: SNHLY, FYNNEI. The V gene lost 4 bases and the J gene lost 3 bases, with 10 bases spanning the gap. CDR3 residues: CASSVTETNQPQHF. DNA of the CDR3: TGTGCCAGCAGTGTAACAGAGACCAATCAGCCCCAGCATTTT. Looking up the rest from reference TRBV2 and TRBJ1-5 gives the full variable domain: EPEVTQTPSHQVTQMGQEVILRCVPISNHLYFYWYRQILGQKVEFLVSFYNNEISEKSEIFDDQFSVERPDGSNFTLKIRSTKLEDSAMYFCASSVTETNQPQHFGDGTRLSIL.

This clonotype turned up a few times. The chain combines TRBV12-3 or TRBV12-4 with TRBJ2-2; 8 nucleotides agree with TRBD1. Germline trimming cut 0 bases from V and 6 bases from J; bases unmatched to any gene: 3. The CDR3 is made up of 15 amino acids. The DNA of the CDR3 is TGTGCCAGCAGTTTAGCGCTCAGGGGGCCCGGGGAGCTGTTTTTT. Encoded protein: CASSLALRGPGELFF.

V and J are TRBV7-2 and TRBJ1-6, with D unclear. V was shortened by 4 bases and J by 8 bases, with 9 bases between the two germline ends. CDR3 length equals 13 residues. Germline V gene data show CDR1 as SGHTA and CDR2 as FQGNSA. As DNA, the CDR3 is TGTGCCAGCAGCTGGAGGTCTGATTCACCCCTCCACTTT. It is translated as CASSWRSDSPLHF.

This chain uses TRBV5-1 with TRBJ2-7; D is undetermined. Per the germline V gene, CDR1 is SGHRS and CDR2 is YFSETQ. The CDR3 has 15 amino acids. Trimming pared 4 bases from V and 5 bases from J, leaving 19 bases between. The CDR3 region is CASSPAETVWDEQYF. As DNA, the CDR3 is TGCGCCAGCAGCCCGGCCGAGACGGTATGGGACGAGCAGTACTTC.

This clonotype was observed a handful of times. V usage is TRBV6-1 and J usage is TRBJ2-3; D not resolved. The germline V gene encodes CDR1 MNHNS and CDR2 SASEGT. This CDR3 has 16 amino acids. Trimming stripped 7 bases from V and 2 bases from J, with 19 bases between. Written as DNA, the CDR3 is TGTGCCAGCACCAAAGAGGTGGCAGACCCCACAGATACGCAGTATTTT. Its protein is CASTKEVADPTDTQYF.

This clonotype was detected only a few times. The rearrangement links TRBV2 to TRBJ1-6; D gene unclear. Germline V lookup: CDR1 SNHLY, CDR2 FYNNEI. Trimming removed 6 bases at V and 7 bases at J, with 13 bases between. This CDR3 has 14 residues. Written as DNA, the CDR3 is TGTGCCAGCAGAGACAAATCTTGGAATTCACCCCTCCACTTT. This gives the protein CASRDKSWNSPLHF.

At least ten counts were recorded for this clonotype. The rearrangement joins TRBV7-6 to TRBJ2-1; 8 bases agree with TRBD2. J gave up 9 bases and V 4 bases, and 11 bases lay outside the gene matches. Germline values: CDR1 SGHVS, CDR2 FNYEAQ. The CDR3 length is 15 residues. The CDR3 coding sequence is TGTGCCAGCAGCTCCGGGGCTAGCGGGCTATTTGAGCAGTTCTTC. Protein: CASSSGASGLFEQFF.

The V call is TRBV4-1, the J call TRBJ1-4, with no clear D. CDR1 and CDR2 from the germline V gene are MGHRA and YSYEKL. Trimming cost V 1 base and J 3 bases, with 15 bases left between them. The CDR3 extends over 17 amino acids. Written as DNA, the CDR3 is TGCGCCAGCAGCCAAGTCGGACGCGCCAAACCTAATGAAAAACTGTTTTTT. Encoded protein: CASSQVGRAKPNEKLFF.

This clonotype was seen a handful of times. V usage is TRBV30 and J usage is TRBJ1-4; the match to TRBD1 covers 7 bases. V lost 3 bases to trimming and J lost 5 bases; unmatched junction nucleotides: 0. The germline V gene has CDR1 GTSNPN and CDR2 SVGIG (reference sequence). CDR3 size: 12 residues. The CDR3 sequence: CAWRQGNEKLFF. CDR3 coding DNA: TGTGCCTGGAGACAGGGGAATGAAAAACTGTTTTTT.

The chain recombines TRBV4-1 with TRBJ2-7, with D tentatively TRBD2 (6 bases). This CDR3 is built from 18 residues. The germline gives CDR1 MGHRA, CDR2 YSYEKL. The V and J ends lost 0 bases and 2 bases respectively, with 20 bases between them. CDR3 amino acids: CASSQESKTSGHPYEQYF. The CDR3 DNA reads TGCGCCAGCAGCCAAGAAAGCAAGACGAGCGGGCACCCCTACGAGCAGTACTTC.

This chain connects TRBV6-6 to TRBJ2-5, with D perhaps TRBD2 (5 bases). Germline V gene sequence: CDR1 MNHNY, CDR2 SVGAGI (reference sequence). CDR3 size: 14 residues. The V and J ends lost 4 bases and 3 bases respectively, with 12 bases between them. This chain's CDR3 is CASSSEGGEETQYF. The CDR3 coding sequence is TGTGCCAGCAGTTCCGAGGGTGGTGAAGAGACCCAGTACTTC.

This clonotype was observed a handful of times. The J gene is TRBJ1-4, the V gene TRBV5-1; no reliable D call. The V gene's germline CDR1 is SGHRS and CDR2 YFSETQ. The CDR3 extends over 12 amino acids. V was trimmed by 4 bases and J by 7 bases, leaving 8 bases between them. The CDR3 spells CASSDGREKLFF. CDR3 nucleotides: TGCGCCAGCAGCGACGGACGTGAAAAACTGTTTTTT.

This chain connects TRBV5-1 to TRBJ1-1, with unresolved D. V was cut by 0 bases and J by 0 bases, with 9 bases left in between. The germline CDR1 and CDR2 sequences are SGHRS and YFSETQ. This CDR3 region has 15 residues. The CDR3 here is CASSLEPVMNTEAFF. The CDR3 nucleotides are TGCGCCAGCAGCTTGGAGCCAGTCATGAACACTGAAGCTTTCTTT.

This clonotype was seen only a few times. The chain is built from TRBV7-2 and TRBJ2-1; 10 positions agree with TRBD1. Germline trimming cut 5 bases from V and 5 bases from J; bases unmatched to any gene: 6. The CDR3 length is 15 residues. The germline gives CDR1 SGHTA, CDR2 FQGNSA. The CDR3 sequence is CASSTRDRGDNEQFF. In DNA, the CDR3 is TGTGCCAGCAGCACCCGGGACAGGGGTGACAATGAGCAGTTCTTC.

CDR3 sequence: CASSFSAGWMNTEAFF. As DNA, the CDR3 is TGCGCCAGCAGCTTTTCGGCGGGCTGGATGAACACTGAAGCTTTCTTT. This chain uses TRBV5-1 with TRBJ1-1; no firm D call. Trimming shortened V by 2 bases and J by 0 bases, and 14 bases separated the two germline ends. CDR1 and CDR2 from the germline V gene are SGHRS and YFSETQ. The CDR3 is 16 amino acids.

This sequence joins TRBV7-2 and TRBJ1-2; possible D gene TRBD1, 6 bases. Germline V gene data show CDR1 as SGHTA and CDR2 as FQGNSA. Trimming took 6 bases from V and 4 from J, leaving 21 bases between them. This CDR3 region has 16 residues. CDR3 DNA: TGTGCCAGCAGTAAAGCGGACCCCCTACAGGGCTATGGCTACACCTTC. Protein: CASSKADPLQGYGYTF.

For this clonotype: Compared with germline, one end of the junction differs, possibly owing to a read error. The V and J genes are TRBV10-3 and TRBJ1-1; 7 nucleotides agree with TRBD1. Looked up from germline, CDR1 is ENHRY and CDR2 is SYGVKD. CDR3 length equals 14 residues. CDR3 region: CALSYLEGATEAFF. The CDR3 DNA sequence: TGTGCCCTCAGTTACTTGGAGGGGGCGACTGAAGCTTTCTTT.

V gene TRBV7-2 combines with J gene TRBJ1-4; D is undetermined. CDR3 length: 14 amino acids. The germline V and J ends were trimmed by 5 bases and 8 bases, with 15 bases remaining between them. Per the germline V gene, CDR1 is SGHTA and CDR2 is FQGNSA. CDR3 bases: TGTGCCAGCAGCCCGACGCAAACAGCAGAAAAACTGTTTTTT. Encoded protein: CASSPTQTAEKLFF.

This chain joins TRBV5-1 and TRBJ2-5; 8 nucleotides match TRBD2. J lost 3 bases, V lost 0 bases, and 4 bases had no gene match. Germline V CDR1 and CDR2: SGHRS, YFSETQ. This CDR3 contains 15 residues. CDR3 coding DNA: TGCGCCAGCAGCTTGGGGACAGCGGGGGAAGAGACCCAGTACTTC. It encodes CASSLGTAGEETQYF.

The chain combines TRBV6-5 with TRBJ1-2, with D possibly TRBD1 on 5 matching bases. Between the trimmed V and J ends, which lost 4 bases and 0 bases, there was a span of 18 bases. CDR1 and CDR2 from the germline V gene are MNHEY and SVGAGI. The length of the CDR3 is 17 residues. This chain's CDR3 is CASSSTRGRDPNYGYTF. The CDR3 DNA reads as TGTGCCAGCAGTTCCACCCGGGGGAGGGACCCTAACTATGGCTACACCTTC.